This T cell receptor beta chain was obtained from a study of blood T cell repertoires in COVID-19. Overall study context: Sites across the United States, Italy and Spain contributed samples from acute and convalescent COVID-19. PBMCs, B-cell-depleted T cells, or T cells provided the cDNA or gDNA that made up the material.

The ends were cut back, 8 bases at V and 8 bases at J, with 12 bases in the middle. This CDR3 region has 11 residues. Germline V CDR1 and CDR2: GTSNPN, SVGIG (reference sequence). Per the study methods: Using reference gene primer amplification, nucleated cell counts were estimated. The protocol was immunoSEQ multiplex PCR, while the TCRdb copy is restricted to in-frame clones and leaves out a portion. The V and J calls and clone size are taken from that table; D and trimming were inferred from the DNA. The data hold tens of thousands of clones, with less than 85% observed a single time. The sample holds many counts of this clone.

Sequenced input: peripheral blood. The sequence was obtained from a woman aged 50 to 60 with active or convalescent COVID-19. The rearrangement joins TRBV30 to TRBJ1-4; D gene uncertain. CDR3 region: CAGGVLEKLFF. In DNA form, the CDR3 reads TGTGCCGGCGGGGTACTCGAAAAACTGTTTTTT.